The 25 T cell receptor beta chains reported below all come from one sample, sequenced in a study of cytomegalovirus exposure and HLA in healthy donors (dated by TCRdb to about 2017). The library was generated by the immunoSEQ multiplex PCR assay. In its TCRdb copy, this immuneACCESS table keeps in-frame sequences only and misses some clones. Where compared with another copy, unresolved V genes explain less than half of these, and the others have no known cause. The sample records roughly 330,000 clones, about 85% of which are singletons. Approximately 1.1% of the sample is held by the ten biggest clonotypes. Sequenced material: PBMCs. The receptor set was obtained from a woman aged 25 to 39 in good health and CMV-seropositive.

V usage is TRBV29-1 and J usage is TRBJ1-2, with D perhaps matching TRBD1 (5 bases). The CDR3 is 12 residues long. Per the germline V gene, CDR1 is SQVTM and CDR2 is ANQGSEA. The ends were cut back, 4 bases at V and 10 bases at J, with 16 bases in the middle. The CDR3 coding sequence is TGCAGCGTTGGGGGGATCGAAGGTGACTACACCTTC. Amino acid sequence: CSVGGIEGDYTF. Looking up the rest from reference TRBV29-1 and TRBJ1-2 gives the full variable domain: SAVISQKPSRDICQRGTSLTIQCQVDSQVTMMFWYRQQPGQSLTLIATANQGSEATYESGFVIDKFPISRPNLTFSTLTVSNMSPEDSSIYLCSVGGIEGDYTFGSGTRLTVV.

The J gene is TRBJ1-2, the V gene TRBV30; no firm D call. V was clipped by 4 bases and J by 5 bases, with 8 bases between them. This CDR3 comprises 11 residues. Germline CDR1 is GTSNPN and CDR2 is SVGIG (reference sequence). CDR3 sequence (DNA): TGTGCCTGGACTTCGGAATATGGCTACACCTTC. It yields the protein CAWTSEYGYTF. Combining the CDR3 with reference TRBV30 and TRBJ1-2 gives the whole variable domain SQTIHQWPATLVQPVGSPLSLECTVEGTSNPNLYWYRQAAGRGLQLLFYSVGIGQISSEVPQNLSASRPQDRQFILSSKKLLLSDSGFYLCAWTSEYGYTFGSGTRLTVV.

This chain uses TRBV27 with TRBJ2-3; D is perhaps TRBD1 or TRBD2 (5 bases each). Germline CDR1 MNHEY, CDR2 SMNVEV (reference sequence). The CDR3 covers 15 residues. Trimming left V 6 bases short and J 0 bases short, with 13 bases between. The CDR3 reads CASSRGPGSTDTQYF. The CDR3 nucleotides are TGTGCCAGCAGCCGGGGACCGGGGAGCACAGATACGCAGTATTTT.

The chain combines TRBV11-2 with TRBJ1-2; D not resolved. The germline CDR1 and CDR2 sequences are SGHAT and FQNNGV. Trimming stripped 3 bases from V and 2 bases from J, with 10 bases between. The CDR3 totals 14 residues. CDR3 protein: CASSFLGGNYGYTF. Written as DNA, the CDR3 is TGTGCCAGCAGCTTTCTAGGAGGGAACTATGGCTACACCTTC.

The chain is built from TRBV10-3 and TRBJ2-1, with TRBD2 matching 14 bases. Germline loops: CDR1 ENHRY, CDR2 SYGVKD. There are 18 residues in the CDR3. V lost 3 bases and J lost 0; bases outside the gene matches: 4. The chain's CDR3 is CAISDGTSGSSSYNEQFF. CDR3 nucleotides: TGTGCCATCAGTGATGGGACTAGCGGGAGTAGCTCCTACAATGAGCAGTTCTTC.

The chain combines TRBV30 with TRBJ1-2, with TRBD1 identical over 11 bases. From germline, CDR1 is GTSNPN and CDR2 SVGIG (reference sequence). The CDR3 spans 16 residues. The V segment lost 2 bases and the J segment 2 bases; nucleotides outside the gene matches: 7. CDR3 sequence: CAWSPPDRGRNYGYTF. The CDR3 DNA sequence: TGTGCCTGGAGTCCCCCGGACAGGGGGCGCAACTATGGCTACACCTTC.

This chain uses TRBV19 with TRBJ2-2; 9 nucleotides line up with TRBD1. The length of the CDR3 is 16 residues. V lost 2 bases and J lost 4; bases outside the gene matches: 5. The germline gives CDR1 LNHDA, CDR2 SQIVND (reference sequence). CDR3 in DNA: TGTGCCAGTAGTATATCCGGGACAGGGATCACCGGGGAGCTGTTTTTT. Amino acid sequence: CASSISGTGITGELFF.

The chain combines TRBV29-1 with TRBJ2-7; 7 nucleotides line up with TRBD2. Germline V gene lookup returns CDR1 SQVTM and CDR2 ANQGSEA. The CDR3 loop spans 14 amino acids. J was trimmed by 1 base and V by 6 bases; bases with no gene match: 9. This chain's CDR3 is CSVGVGGSSYEQYF. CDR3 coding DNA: TGCAGCGTCGGAGTGGGCGGGAGTTCCTACGAGCAGTACTTC.

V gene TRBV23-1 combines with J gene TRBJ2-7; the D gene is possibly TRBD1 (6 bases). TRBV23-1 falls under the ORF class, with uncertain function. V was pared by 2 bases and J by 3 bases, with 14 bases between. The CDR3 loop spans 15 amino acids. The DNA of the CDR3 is TGCGCCAGCAGTCAAGTTTACCGGGACATCTACGAGCAGTACTTC. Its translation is CASSQVYRDIYEQYF.

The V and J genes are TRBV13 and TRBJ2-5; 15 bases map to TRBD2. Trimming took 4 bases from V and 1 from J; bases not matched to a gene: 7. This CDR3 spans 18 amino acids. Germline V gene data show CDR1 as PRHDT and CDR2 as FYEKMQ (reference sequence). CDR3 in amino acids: CASSSRGLAGGIQETQYF. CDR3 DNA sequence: TGTGCCAGCAGCTCTCGGGGACTAGCGGGGGGTATCCAAGAGACCCAGTACTTC.

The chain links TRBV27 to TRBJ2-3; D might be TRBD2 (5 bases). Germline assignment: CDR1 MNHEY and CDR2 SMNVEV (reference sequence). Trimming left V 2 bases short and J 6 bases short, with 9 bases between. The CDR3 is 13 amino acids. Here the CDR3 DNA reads TGTGCCAGCAGTTTACTAGCAAGCGATACGCAGTATTTT. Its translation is CASSLLASDTQYF.

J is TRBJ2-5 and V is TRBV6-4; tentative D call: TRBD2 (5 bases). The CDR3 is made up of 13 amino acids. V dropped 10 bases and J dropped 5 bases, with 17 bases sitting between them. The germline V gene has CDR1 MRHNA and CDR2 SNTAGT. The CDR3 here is CAKLAAFGETQYF. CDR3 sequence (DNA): TGTGCCAAGCTAGCTGCCTTTGGCGAGACCCAGTACTTC.

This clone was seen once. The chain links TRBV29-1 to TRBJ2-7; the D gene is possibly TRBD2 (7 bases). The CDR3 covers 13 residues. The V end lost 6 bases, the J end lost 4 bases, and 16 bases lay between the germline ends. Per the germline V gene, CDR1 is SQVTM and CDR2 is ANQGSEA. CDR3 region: CSVQGGGIYEQYF. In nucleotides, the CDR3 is TGCAGCGTCCAAGGGGGGGGCATTTACGAGCAGTACTTC.

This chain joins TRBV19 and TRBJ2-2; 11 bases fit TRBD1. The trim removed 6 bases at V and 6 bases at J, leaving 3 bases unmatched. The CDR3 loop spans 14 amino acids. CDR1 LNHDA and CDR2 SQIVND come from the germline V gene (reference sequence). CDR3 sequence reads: CASSGQGASGELFF. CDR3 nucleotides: TGTGCCAGTAGCGGACAGGGGGCTTCCGGGGAGCTGTTTTTT.

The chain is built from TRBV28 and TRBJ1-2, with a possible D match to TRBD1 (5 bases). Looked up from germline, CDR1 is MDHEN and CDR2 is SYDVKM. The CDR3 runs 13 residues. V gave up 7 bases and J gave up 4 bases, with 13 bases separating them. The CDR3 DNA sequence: TGTGCCAGCAATACGGGACCGGGCTATGGCTACACCTTC. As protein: CASNTGPGYGYTF.

The CDR3 DNA is TGTGCCAGCAGCTTGGGCGGCTTACGAATGAACACTGAAGCTTTCTTT. Translated: CASSLGGLRMNTEAFF. This chain joins TRBV5-6 and TRBJ1-1; D remains ambiguous. Germline assignment: CDR1 SGHDT and CDR2 YYEEEE. Trimming took 0 bases from V and 0 from J, leaving 12 bases between them. There are 16 residues in the CDR3.

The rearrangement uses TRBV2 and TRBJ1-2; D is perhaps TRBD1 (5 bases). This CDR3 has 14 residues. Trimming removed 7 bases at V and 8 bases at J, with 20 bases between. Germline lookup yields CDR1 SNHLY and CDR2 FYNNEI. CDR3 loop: CASNPGTAFGGYTF. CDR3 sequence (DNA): TGTGCCAGCAACCCCGGGACGGCCTTTGGAGGCTACACCTTC.

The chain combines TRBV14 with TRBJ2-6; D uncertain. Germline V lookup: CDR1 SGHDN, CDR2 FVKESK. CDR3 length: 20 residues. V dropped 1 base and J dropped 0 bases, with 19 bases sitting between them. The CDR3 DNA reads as TGTGCCAGCAGCCAAGCTCCCCGAAAAGATTTCCTCTCTGGGGCCAACGTCCTGACTTTC. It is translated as CASSQAPRKDFLSGANVLTF.

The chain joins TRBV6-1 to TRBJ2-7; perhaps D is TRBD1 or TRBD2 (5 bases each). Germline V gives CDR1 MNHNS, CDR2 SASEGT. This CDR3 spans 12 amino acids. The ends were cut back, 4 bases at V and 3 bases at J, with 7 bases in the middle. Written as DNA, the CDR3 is TGTGCCAGCAGTGGTGGGGGCTACGAGCAGTACTTC. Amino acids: CASSGGGYEQYF.

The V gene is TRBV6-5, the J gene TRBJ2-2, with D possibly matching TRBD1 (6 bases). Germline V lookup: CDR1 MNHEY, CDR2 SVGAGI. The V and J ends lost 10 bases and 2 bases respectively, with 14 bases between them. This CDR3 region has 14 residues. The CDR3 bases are TGTGCCACCAAAACAGGGCCAAACACCGGGGAGCTGTTTTTT. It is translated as CATKTGPNTGELFF.

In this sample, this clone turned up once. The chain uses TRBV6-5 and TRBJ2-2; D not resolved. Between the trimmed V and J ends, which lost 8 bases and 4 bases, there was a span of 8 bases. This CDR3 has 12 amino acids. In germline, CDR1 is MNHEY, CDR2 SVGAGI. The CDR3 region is CASWLGTGELFF. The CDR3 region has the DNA TGTGCCAGCTGGTTGGGCACCGGGGAGCTGTTTTTT.

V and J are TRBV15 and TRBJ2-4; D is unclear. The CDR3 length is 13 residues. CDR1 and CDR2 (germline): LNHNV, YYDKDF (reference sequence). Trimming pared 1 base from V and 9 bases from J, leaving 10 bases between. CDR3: CATSRVGQGIQYF. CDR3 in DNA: TGTGCCACCAGCAGAGTAGGCCAAGGCATTCAGTACTTC.

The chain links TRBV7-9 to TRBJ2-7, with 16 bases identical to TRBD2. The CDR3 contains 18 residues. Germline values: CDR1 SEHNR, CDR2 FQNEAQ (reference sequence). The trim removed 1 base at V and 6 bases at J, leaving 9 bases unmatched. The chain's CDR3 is CASSLVPGTSGRASEQYF. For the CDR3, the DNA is TGTGCCAGCAGCTTAGTACCAGGGACTAGCGGGAGGGCCTCCGAGCAGTACTTC.

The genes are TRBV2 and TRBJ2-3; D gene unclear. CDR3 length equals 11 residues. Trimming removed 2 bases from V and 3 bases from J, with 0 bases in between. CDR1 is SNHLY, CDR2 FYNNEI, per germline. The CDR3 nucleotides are TGTGCCAGCAGTGAAACAGATACGCAGTATTTT. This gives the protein CASSETDTQYF. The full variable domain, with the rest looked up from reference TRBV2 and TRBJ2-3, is EPEVTQTPSHQVTQMGQEVILRCVPISNHLYFYWYRQILGQKVEFLVSFYNNEISEKSEIFDDQFSVERPDGSNFTLKIRSTKLEDSAMYFCASSETDTQYFGPGTRLTVL.

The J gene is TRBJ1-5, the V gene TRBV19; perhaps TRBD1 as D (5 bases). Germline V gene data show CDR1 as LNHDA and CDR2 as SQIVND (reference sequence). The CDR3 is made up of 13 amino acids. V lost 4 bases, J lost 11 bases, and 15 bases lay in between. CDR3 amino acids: CASSNPFLDTQHF. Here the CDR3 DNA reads TGTGCCAGTAGTAACCCCTTTTTGGACACCCAGCATTTT.